The 5 T cell receptor beta chains below were found in one sample sequenced in a study of T cells expressing NK-cell markers. Following a re-call of the 5' RACE reads, TCRdb has one entry per CDR3 protein and lacks DNA. The ten most abundant clones cover under 4.5% of a sample with 550,000 to 600,000 distinct CDR3 sequences. The sample comprised blood T cells: a sorted CD56 or NKG2C T cell subset, CD4+ or CD8+ T cells, or bulk PBMC T cells (not recorded which). These receptors originate from a man aged 18 to 29 in good health.

This chain joins TRBV16 and TRBJ1-2. Looked up from germline, CDR1 is KGHSY and CDR2 is FQNENV. The CDR3 has 14 amino acids. This chain's CDR3 is CASSQTTGSDGYTF.

The rearrangement uses TRBV5-1 and TRBJ2-1. The CDR3 runs to 17 residues. The germline gives CDR1 SGHRS, CDR2 YFSETQ. Here the CDR3 reads CASSLGRAQSSYNEQFF.

The genes are TRBV9 and TRBJ2-7; TCRdb picks TRBD1, but there is no DNA to check that call. The CDR3 runs to 15 residues. Germline assignment: CDR1 SGDLS and CDR2 YYNGEE. CDR3 residues: CASSLGDRDIYEQYF.

The chain joins TRBV12-3 or TRBV12-4 to TRBJ1-2; TCRdb's assignment of TRBD1 cannot be checked, as there is no DNA. The CDR3 runs to 13 residues. CDR3 loop: CASSHRVPRGYTF.

The rearrangement joins TRBV12-3 or TRBV12-4 to TRBJ2-3; the TCRdb call, TRBD2, lacks DNA for checking. The CDR3 covers 16 residues. The CDR3 is CASSSASGGVTDTQYF.